Below, 17 T cell receptor beta chains from the same sample are listed, as sequenced in a study of T cells in Graves' hyperthyroidism and ophthalmopathy. The TCR beta CDR3 regions underwent amplification using RNA transcripts as the source. The primer set for the first-round RT-PCR of the TCR CDR3 was HTBI. TCRdb analysed the multiplex PCR reads with MiXCR anew, one entry per CDR3 protein. The top ten hold 33% of the sample, which has 340,000 or so distinct CDR3 sequences, approximately 15% seen once. The sequenced sample was blood. The receptor set was obtained from a man younger than 45 with Graves' hyperthyroidism.

The table lists this clonotype with many counts. The chain recombines TRBV6-1 with TRBJ2-7; D not resolved. From germline, CDR1 is MNHNS and CDR2 SASEGT. CDR3 length: 17 residues. With 2 bases removed from V and 5 bases from J, the gap between germline ends came to 22 bases. The CDR3 region has the DNA TGTGCCAGCAGTGAAAGGGCCCTTTTCACCCCTTTTGACGAGCAGTACTTC. Its protein product is CASSERALFTPFDEQYF.

This chain connects TRBV6-1 to TRBJ1-5; the D gene is possibly TRBD1 (5 bases). The CDR3 sequence is 16 residues long. V lost 2 bases and J 1 base, leaving 12 bases between the germline ends. Germline V gives CDR1 MNHNS, CDR2 SASEGT. This CDR3 is CASSEWGGGSNQPQHF. The CDR3 nucleotides are TGTGCCAGCAGTGAATGGGGGGGTGGAAGCAATCAGCCCCAGCATTTT.

This clonotype came up many times. Written as DNA, the CDR3 is TGCAGTGCTAGACCCGGGACTGGGGGCAGCTACGAGCAGTACTTC. It is translated as CSARPGTGGSYEQYF. The V gene is TRBV20-1, the J gene TRBJ2-7; D is tentatively TRBD1 or TRBD2 (6 bases each). From germline, CDR1 is DFQATT and CDR2 SNEGSKA (reference sequence). The CDR3 sequence is 15 residues long. The V and J ends lost 2 bases and 3 bases respectively, with 17 bases between them.

This clonotype was counted ten times or more. The V call is TRBV27, the J call TRBJ2-5; D is possibly TRBD1 (7 bases). The CDR3 is made up of 15 amino acids. Germline V gene sequence: CDR1 MNHEY, CDR2 SMNVEV (reference sequence). V dropped 5 bases and J dropped 7 bases, with 20 bases sitting between them. CDR3 amino acids: CASSRGTVWNGTQYF. The CDR3 DNA sequence: TGTGCCAGCAGTCGGGGGACAGTTTGGAATGGGACCCAGTACTTC.

Ten or more counts support this clonotype. This chain links TRBV12-3 or TRBV12-4 with TRBJ1-2; possibly TRBD1 for D (5 bases). V lost 6 bases and J 3 bases, leaving 17 bases between the germline ends. CDR3 length equals 15 residues. The CDR3 DNA reads TGTGCCAGCAGGCCTACAGGAGCCCCATACTATGGCTACACCTTC. Encoded protein: CASRPTGAPYYGYTF.

There are a few counts of this clonotype. The chain combines TRBV4-1 with TRBJ1-5; tentative D call: TRBD1 (5 bases). Per germline, CDR1 MGHRA and CDR2 YSYEKL. The CDR3 extends over 16 amino acids. Trimming took off 6 bases at V and 4 bases at J, with 19 bases between the two ends. The CDR3 loop is CASRNIWKDRNQPQHF. Written as DNA, the CDR3 is TGCGCCAGCAGGAATATATGGAAAGACAGAAATCAGCCCCAGCATTTT.

This clonotype was counted ten times or more. The chain carries TRBV12-3 or TRBV12-4 and TRBJ1-1; D unclear. V was cut by 5 bases and J by 4 bases, with 5 bases left in between. This CDR3 contains 11 residues. The CDR3 spells CASSPGTEAFF. The CDR3 nucleotides read TGTGCCAGCAGTCCTGGCACTGAAGCTTTCTTT.

This chain uses TRBV11-2 with TRBJ2-2, with 8 bases aligning to TRBD1. Trimming removed 4 bases from V and 2 bases from J; junction bases left unmatched: 3. The V gene's germline CDR1 is SGHAT and CDR2 FQNNGV. CDR3 size: 15 residues. CDR3 DNA sequence: TGTGCCAGCAGCTCGACAGGGGTAAACACCGGGGAGCTGTTTTTT. It encodes CASSSTGVNTGELFF. Variable domain in full (rest from reference TRBV11-2 and TRBJ2-2): EAGVAQSPRYKIIEKRQSVAFWCNPISGHATLYWYQQILGQGPKLLIQFQNNGVVDDSQLPKDRFSAERLKGVDSTLKIQPAKLEDSAVYLCASSSTGVNTGELFFGEGSRLTVL.

For this clonotype: One base away lies a much larger clone, so this may be a sequencing read error. The CDR3 nucleotides read TGTGCCAGCAGCTTCAGCTTTTACAATCAGGCCCAGCATTTT. The encoded protein is CASSFSFYNQAQHF. The chain joins TRBV12-3 or TRBV12-4 to TRBJ1-5; D is uncertain. The CDR3 loop spans 14 amino acids.

This clonotype occurred many times. The rearrangement uses TRBV11-2 and TRBJ2-3; maybe TRBD1 (6 bases). Germline-derived CDR1 and CDR2 are SGHAT and FQNNGV. With 5 bases removed from V and 3 bases from J, the gap between germline ends came to 15 bases. The CDR3 is 15 amino acids. This chain's CDR3 is CASSRRTAETDTQYF. The CDR3 nucleotides read TGTGCCAGCAGCCGACGGACAGCAGAAACAGATACGCAGTATTTT.

The chain links TRBV9 to TRBJ2-1, with 9 bases aligning to TRBD1. The germline CDR1 and CDR2 sequences are SGDLS and YYNGEE. The trim removed 0 bases at V and 3 bases at J, leaving 7 bases unmatched. The CDR3 covers 17 residues. The CDR3 coding sequence is TGTGCCAGCAGCGTAGCTATCGGGACAGGGTTCTACAATGAGCAGTTCTTC. Translated, it gives CASSVAIGTGFYNEQFF.

This chain joins TRBV20-1 and TRBJ1-4; TRBD1 matches at 7 bases. Germline V gene data show CDR1 as DFQATT and CDR2 as SNEGSKA (reference sequence). The J segment lost 0 bases and the V segment lost 6 bases, leaving 4 bases of the junction unmatched. The CDR3 has 14 amino acids. The chain's CDR3 is CSASGTATNEKLFF. The CDR3 bases are TGCAGTGCGTCGGGGACAGCAACTAATGAAAAACTGTTTTTT.

This clonotype turned up a few times. The rearrangement uses TRBV19 and TRBJ2-3; TRBD2 aligns across 9 bases. CDR1 is LNHDA and CDR2 is SQIVND in the germline V gene (reference sequence). V was pared by 6 bases and J by 4 bases, with 8 bases of the junction left unmatched. The CDR3 loop spans 15 amino acids. Here the CDR3 DNA reads TGTGCCAGTAGATCTTCGGCGGGGGGGGCAGATACGCAGTATTTT. Protein product: CASRSSAGGADTQYF.

This clonotype has only a few counts. A read error may account for a junction end that differs from germline. The chain couples TRBV2 to TRBJ2-6; tentative D call: TRBD1 (5 bases). Germline V gene lookup returns CDR1 SNHLY and CDR2 FYNNEI. This CDR3 comprises 17 residues. The CDR3 bases are TGTGCCAGCAGTTTCAGGGTCTGGCCCTCTGGGGCCAACGTCCCGACTTTC. As protein: CASSFRVWPSGANVPTF.

This clonotype was detected only a few times. The chain uses TRBV7-3 and TRBJ2-1; D is possibly TRBD2 (6 bases). The ends were cut back, 5 bases at V and 4 bases at J, with 15 bases in the middle. The V gene's germline CDR1 is SGHTA and CDR2 FQGTGA. CDR3 length equals 15 residues. The CDR3 sequence: CASSPPGAGYNEQFF. The CDR3 DNA follows: TGTGCCAGCAGCCCCCCCGGGGCGGGATACAATGAGCAGTTCTTC.

This clonotype was seen repeatedly, ten times or more. This rearrangement joins TRBV5-1 to TRBJ1-5; weak D call: TRBD1 (5 bases). Per the germline V gene, CDR1 is SGHRS and CDR2 is YFSETQ. The CDR3 sequence is 17 residues long. V was pared by 0 bases and J by 1 base, with 14 bases between. The CDR3 protein is CASSLAPQGGSNQPQHF. CDR3 DNA: TGCGCCAGCAGCTTGGCCCCGCAGGGTGGGAGCAATCAGCCCCAGCATTTT.

The table lists this clonotype with many counts. The rearrangement joins TRBV29-1 to TRBJ1-4; 9 nucleotides align to TRBD1. CDR3 length: 14 residues. The germline CDR1 and CDR2 sequences are SQVTM and ANQGSEA. The J segment lost 11 bases and the V segment lost 3 bases, leaving 10 bases of the junction unmatched. The CDR3 nucleotides read TGCAGCGTTGAGACAGGGGGTGACTTTGGGAAACTGTTTTTT. As protein: CSVETGGDFGKLFF. Combining the CDR3 with reference TRBV29-1 and TRBJ1-4 gives the whole variable domain SAVISQKPSRDICQRGTSLTIQCQVDSQVTMMFWYRQQPGQSLTLIATANQGSEATYESGFVIDKFPISRPNLTFSTLTVSNMSPEDSSIYLCSVETGGDFGKLFFGSGTQLSVL.